This T cell receptor beta chain was captured by sequencing in a study of cytomegalovirus exposure and HLA in healthy donors (TCRdb year 2017). In terms of the full investigation: In an earlier analysis of 587 of the donors, approximately 300 Gb of sequence data and 120 million or so unique TCR beta sequences from 180 million or so T cells were reported. The study aimed to test whether cataloging public T cell receptors could reveal signatures of past pathogen exposure. An earlier analysis of fewer than 700 of the donors applied high-throughput TCR beta sequencing to assess whether each TCR beta V gene segment acted as functional or pseudogenic. Donor age, sex, ethnicity and CMV serostatus were compiled together with the repertoire data. Roughly 300 gigabases of sequencing data and approximately 91 million unique TCR sequences made up an early release that covered about 640 HLA-typed donors. Every repertoire in the discovery cohort had been generated on one and the same sequencing platform. Across 300 to 500 genotyped donors of the cohort, an average of about 220,000 unique TCR beta nucleotide sequences per donor were sequenced, and about a sixth of those sequences were non-productive. The study combined high-throughput TCR immunosequencing, statistical association of individual TCRs with disease status, and machine learning to predict cytomegalovirus infection status. Roughly 5 DR-DQ haplotypes were handled as single units for association and clustering because linkage in the cohort was strong. Rather than drawing on any new phenotypic data, the later analysis identified candidate immune exposures from TCR beta sequences and the way those sequences occurred across donors. A later genetic analysis took genome-wide SNP genotypes for about 65% of the roughly 670 donors and used that subset as a discovery cohort. The number of donors typed differed by locus, with about 629-640 for A, B, C, DRB1 and DQB1, more than 500 for DQA1, about 610 for DPA1, and 450 to 480 for DPB1. To study patterns of TCR occurrence, a later analysis re-analyzed previously published TCR beta repertoires from 666 donors and added high-resolution HLA genotyping. The study used immunosequencing to profile the T cell repertoires of about 670 subjects and linked those repertoires to cytomegalovirus serostatus. Both class I and class II loci were covered by HLA typing, at four-digit resolution. Of the roughly 400 genotyped donors, 70% to 90% were placed in the genetic ancestry cluster associated with self-reported Caucasian donors. Along with the approximately 600-subject first cohort, a separate validation cohort of around 110 different subjects was used.

The method behind the library was the immunoSEQ multiplex PCR assay. For the multiplex PCR, a mixture combining 60 forward primers for TCR Vbeta segments and 13 reverse primers for TCR Jbeta segments was used. The CDR3 region of rearranged TCR beta genes was amplified from genomic DNA by a multiplex PCR assay. The amplified TCR beta libraries were sequenced on the Illumina HiSeq System as 87-base-pair reads. On the authors' methods: A later analysis tallied roughly 76 million unique TCR beta chains across the approximately 670 repertoires, and around 10 million of those chains were shared by two or more donors. Raw reads were error-corrected and collapsed into unique sequences by a nearest-neighbor algorithm in which closely related sequences were merged to remove PCR and sequencing errors. To assign V, D and J gene segments, CDR3 sequences were aligned to IMGT reference sequences. For a sequence to be retained, a match of at least six nucleotides was required to both a V gene segment and a J gene segment. Rearrangements were classified as productive when the CDR3 lacked stop codons and remained in frame with V and J, and all other rearrangements were classified as non-productive. Following IMGT convention, CDR3 was defined as the stretch from the second conserved V-encoded cysteine to the conserved J-encoded phenylalanine. The earlier analysis of about 500 of the donors excluded sequences that lacked an unambiguous match to a single V gene segment. An earlier analysis of 587 of the donors classified V segments as functional when productive rearrangements were above 56.7% and as segregating when the standard deviation between donors was above 5%. To diagnose cytomegalovirus status from the catalog of TCR beta chain sequences, a statistical classification framework was built. V and J gene assignment, in a later analysis, came from comparing TCR nucleotide sequences with IMGT/GENE-DB human TR gene sequences. Using the TCRdist pipeline, a later analysis assigned CDR3 sequences along with most-parsimonious VDJ recombination scenarios. In a later analysis, each TCR beta chain was defined by its CDR3 amino acid sequence together with its V-gene family, and reads lacking a unique V-gene family were excluded. To address suspected cross-contamination and a sequencing artifact, a later analysis removed roughly 640 highly shared, low-generation-probability nucleotide sequences. In a later analysis, a clonal expansion index was calculated for each public chain from normalized within-repertoire ranks of inferred template counts. A later analysis computed generation probabilities with a VDJ recombination model fitted to out-of-frame rearrangements, and checked the results against IGoR. In a later analysis, hypergeometric tests were used to score TCR-TCR, TCR-HLA and TCR-CMV co-occurrence, with a repertoire-size bias correction applied to TCR pairs. A later analysis estimated false discovery rates by permuting HLA or CMV assignments 20 times. In a later analysis, co-occurring TCRs were grouped with DBSCAN, and TCRdist sequence similarity was added when clustering was performed within HLA-allele-positive subsets. Co-occurrence clustering excluded repertoires with fewer than 30,000 or more than 120,000 public chains, plus five with anomalous nucleotide sharing. TCRdb holds this immuneACCESS table with in-frame rearrangements only. Some clones are missing; in checked studies, unresolved V genes explain under half, and the rest has no known cause. From that table come the V and J calls and clone size; the DNA was used to work out D and trimming. For this sample the table gives about 210,000 clones, of which nearly 80% were detected only once. The ten largest clonotypes hold 1.8% of the sample.

The junction carries 20 bases between V and J, which are trimmed by 5 bases and 3 bases respectively. Including cysteine and phenylalanine, the CDR3 has 16 amino acids. Only the CDR3 DNA stays, 48 bases, in frame from base 1. The germline V gene yields SGHVS for CDR1 and FQNEAQ for CDR2. The study at large found these results: The authors suggested that the approach could potentially be extended to other disease states and immunological phenotypes. Because counts were too low, about 18 rarely observed V segments, including chromosome 9 orphons, were excluded from the earlier analysis of around 590 of the donors. Some IMGT-functional V segments, including TRBV6-2 and TRBV6-3, could not be told apart with the 87-base-pair reads, so those segments were excluded. A cluster of highly shared sequence variants was judged likely to represent a technical artifact of the sequencing pipeline. A later analysis found that TCR association rates varied across HLA loci, with DRB1 alleles showing the most associated TCRs and HLA-C alleles the fewest. An earlier analysis of approximately 600 of the donors showed that most TCR beta V segments appeared in productive rearrangements either about 87% or about 30% of the time, which broadly matched IMGT annotations. A later analysis associated 15,000 or so TCR beta sequences with specific HLA alleles at a false discovery rate of 0.05. According to a later analysis, parvovirus B19, influenza, CMV and Epstein-Barr virus appeared linked to several top co-occurrence clusters. Cytomegalovirus status was reported to be diagnosed by the classifier with high specificity and sensitivity in both the original and validation cohorts. A later analysis found that HLA-associated TCR beta chains were more clonally expanded and had lower generation probabilities than equally common non-associated chains. In the study, around 150 TCR beta chains were listed as associated with cytomegalovirus. When HLA alleles, especially DR and DQ, strongly co-occurred, attributing TCR associations to individual alleles was difficult. The only immune exposure information available for the cohort was CMV serostatus. Compared with the 666-donor mean, donors in an Asian-associated ancestry cluster had fewer N-insertions in productive TCRs, according to a later genetic analysis. Because some donors lacked HLA typing at each locus, the association tests relied only on the typed subset. In a later genetic analysis, a missense DCLRE1C variant was associated with V-gene and J-gene trimming of TCR beta chains, and the association was replicated in an independent cohort. In this cohort, only TCR beta chains were sequenced, and detectable features were limited by the absence of alpha or paired-chain data. A few of the identified cytomegalovirus-associated TCR beta chains were confirmed in vitro to be specific for cytomegalovirus antigens. A further reported finding was that TCR beta sequences accurately predicted the HLA-A and HLA-B alleles for most subjects in the first cohort. Linkage disequilibrium might explain the correlated functional status among segregating V segments, but an unknown experimental factor could not be ruled out. According to a later analysis, most CMV-associated TCR beta chains appeared to be HLA-restricted, and the HLA associations seemed to be driven largely by CMV exposure. Sequencing depth was assumed to be roughly uniform across donors in the presence/absence analyses, though that assumption may not hold. Most TCR sequences were seen in very few donors, while some public TCRs were found in many individuals.

The cohort consisted of some 670 healthy bone marrow donors. Cohort members were all nominally healthy when sampled, although unrecorded immune exposures were likely present. The donor was CMV seronegative and belonged to the group of approximately 320 seronegative cohort members. Every donor gave a peripheral blood sample, and the peripheral blood mononuclear cells from that sample were used for TCR beta sequencing. The Qiagen DNeasy Blood Extraction Kit was used to extract genomic DNA from the blood cell samples. This clone was seen only once. Its antigen is currently not known. No much larger clonotype is one base removed from it; base qualities were not supplied.

This receptor was obtained from a male donor in good health and CMV-seronegative. The sequencing sample was made of PBMCs. The receptor chain draws on TRBV7-8 and TRBJ2-7; the best D guess is TRBD2, with 6 bases matching. The CDR3 region: CASSPRASGVLYEQYF. Here is the DNA: TGTGCCAGCAGCCCCCGAGCGTCGGGGGTTCTCTACGAGCAGTACTTC.